Below, 13 T cell receptor beta chains from the same sample are listed, as sequenced in a study of metastatic and nonmetastatic thyroid tumors (TCRdb year 2020). To prepare the library, PCR was applied. TCRdb records Illumina HiSeq 4000 as the sequencer. Starting from the raw public reads, TCRdb applied fastp trimming at Q25, assembled clones with MiXCR and retained in-frame beta chains. This sample is represented by under 40,000 clones; about a sixth of them were singletons. Jointly, the top ten make up nearly 3.5% of the sample. No patient had received any treatment before thyroid surgery. Sequencing used blood. The receptors were sampled from a female donor with papillary thyroid cancer or a benign thyroid nodule (not recorded which). Some clones in this sample may be carry-over from other donors' samples.

This clone came up many times. The rearrangement joins TRBV15 to TRBJ2-2; D tentatively reads TRBD1 or TRBD2 (5 bases each). The CDR3 contains 16 residues. Trimming left V 1 base short and J 3 bases short, with 12 bases between. Germline assignment: CDR1 LNHNV and CDR2 YYDKDF (reference sequence). CDR3 in DNA: TGTGCCACCAGCAGAGCGGGGCCCTTTGACACCGGGGAGCTGTTTTTT. It specifies CATSRAGPFDTGELFF.

The rearrangement uses TRBV27 and TRBJ2-7; D is unclear. The CDR3 length is 14 residues. V lost 2 bases to trimming and J lost 6 bases, with 14 bases between them. Germline CDR1 and CDR2: MNHEY and SMNVEV (reference sequence). The CDR3 protein is CASSLLSGVSEQYF. The CDR3 bases are TGTGCCAGCAGTTTACTATCTGGAGTTTCCGAGCAGTACTTC.

This clone was counted at least ten times. This chain connects TRBV13 to TRBJ2-1; D unresolved. CDR3 length: 12 amino acids. V lost 5 bases and J lost 5, with 7 bases in between. Germline-derived CDR1 and CDR2 are PRHDT and FYEKMQ (reference sequence). This chain's CDR3 is CASSRTNNEQFF. The DNA of the CDR3 is TGTGCCAGCAGCCGAACTAACAATGAGCAGTTCTTC. The whole variable domain, remainder taken from reference TRBV13 and TRBJ2-1, is AAGVIQSPRHLIKEKRETATLKCYPIPRHDTVYWYQQGPGQDPQFLISFYEKMQSDKGSIPDRFSAQQFSDYHSELNMSSLELGDSALYFCASSRTNNEQFFGPGTRLTVL.

The chain combines TRBV6-1 with TRBJ2-7; TRBD1 aligns across 8 bases. V was pared by 4 bases and J by 0 bases, with 8 bases of the junction left unmatched. The CDR3 runs to 16 residues. Per germline, CDR1 MNHNS and CDR2 SASEGT. The CDR3 protein is CASSGLRQGSSYEQYF. In DNA form, the CDR3 reads TGTGCCAGCAGTGGACTAAGACAGGGGAGCTCCTACGAGCAGTACTTC.

This clone was seen many times. V and J are TRBV10-3 and TRBJ2-1, with a tentative D call TRBD2 (5 bases). From germline, CDR1 is ENHRY and CDR2 SYGVKD. CDR3 length equals 13 residues. The V end lost 3 bases, the J end lost 6 bases, and 9 bases lay between the germline ends. The CDR3 loop is CAISDGLRNEQFF. The CDR3 DNA reads as TGTGCCATCAGTGACGGACTTCGCAATGAGCAGTTCTTC.

This clone was recorded many times. The rearrangement uses TRBV30 and TRBJ1-3, with unresolved D. Germline assignment: CDR1 GTSNPN and CDR2 SVGIG (reference sequence). The CDR3 consists of 16 residues. V was shortened by 1 base and J by 4 bases, with 17 bases between the two germline ends. The CDR3 region has the DNA TGTGCCTGGAGTGCAGGTGCTCCTGGTGGAGGAAACACCATATATTTT. It yields the protein CAWSAGAPGGGNTIYF.

The chain carries TRBV20-1 and TRBJ2-7; TRBD1 matches 7 bases. The V gene's germline CDR1 is DFQATT and CDR2 SNEGSKA (reference sequence). With 6 bases clipped from V and 1 base from J, the junction kept 3 bases outside the gene matches. This CDR3 comprises 12 residues. CDR3 nucleotide sequence: TGCAGTGCAGAGGGACAGTCCTACGAGCAGTACTTC. It translates to CSAEGQSYEQYF.

CDR3 sequence reads: CASSEALRGSYNEQFF. CDR3 DNA sequence: TGTGCCAGCAGTGAAGCGCTGAGGGGATCCTACAATGAGCAGTTCTTC. This chain joins TRBV6-1 and TRBJ2-1; D tentatively fits TRBD1 or TRBD2 (5 bases each). Germline loops: CDR1 MNHNS, CDR2 SASEGT. The CDR3 extends over 16 amino acids. The V and J ends lost 0 bases and 1 base respectively, with 10 bases between them.

This clone showed up many times. V usage is TRBV5-1 and J usage is TRBJ2-7; no reliable D call. The germline gives CDR1 SGHRS, CDR2 YFSETQ. With 0 bases removed from V and 5 bases from J, the gap between germline ends came to 15 bases. This CDR3 is built from 15 residues. Written as DNA, the CDR3 is TGCGCCAGCAGCTTGGGGCATAGAGACATCCACGAGCAGTACTTC. Residues: CASSLGHRDIHEQYF.

This clone has ten or more counts. The chain recombines TRBV5-1 with TRBJ2-7; the D gene is possibly TRBD1 (6 bases). Trimming removed 3 bases at V and 2 bases at J, with 9 bases between. Germline V gene sequence: CDR1 SGHRS, CDR2 YFSETQ. The CDR3 covers 13 residues. The CDR3 sequence: CASSSGTTYEQYF. The CDR3, as DNA: TGCGCCAGCAGCTCCGGGACAACCTACGAGCAGTACTTC.

This clone has at least ten counts. The chain has TRBV11-3 and TRBJ2-1; D is perhaps TRBD1 (5 bases). V was cut by 5 bases and J by 4 bases, with 9 bases left in between. Looked up from germline, CDR1 is SGHNT and CDR2 is YENEEA. The CDR3 spans 13 residues. The CDR3 sequence is CASSLQEYNEQFF. CDR3 nucleotides: TGTGCCAGCAGCCTACAGGAATACAATGAGCAGTTCTTC.

This clone was detected many times. The chain uses TRBV28 and TRBJ1-2; the D gene is possibly TRBD1 (6 bases). V was trimmed by 11 bases and J by 7 bases, leaving 20 bases between them. CDR1 is MDHEN and CDR2 is SYDVKM in the germline V gene. This CDR3 is built from 13 residues. CDR3 protein: CAAGLDRPGGYTF. The CDR3 DNA follows: TGTGCCGCTGGTCTCGACAGGCCCGGTGGCTACACCTTC.

This clone came up many times. V and J are TRBV7-2 and TRBJ2-3, with a tentative D call TRBD2 (6 bases). V gave up 5 bases and J gave up 5 bases, with 20 bases separating them. The length of the CDR3 is 16 residues. Germline V lookup: CDR1 SGHTA, CDR2 FQGNSA. The CDR3: CASSDPGGIRLDTQYF. The CDR3 DNA reads as TGTGCCAGCAGCGACCCTGGCGGGATACGATTAGATACGCAGTATTTT.